This TCR beta chain was found in a study of low-dose radiotherapy and immunotherapy resistance in tumors. On the study more broadly: It was 1 Gy per fraction every two weeks that Cohort 2 received, adding up to 13 Gy over 26 weeks. The patients were given nivolumab 240 mg every two weeks and ipilimumab 1 mg/kg every six weeks, through an intravenous route.

Time point specified: before trial treatment. Donors were dosed with nivolumab and ipilimumab; they also received aspirin, low-dose cyclophosphamide and low-dose radiotherapy. CDR1 and CDR2 from the germline V gene are LGHNA and YSLEER. This CDR3 region has 15 residues. The ends were cut back, 0 bases at V and 0 bases at J, with 7 bases in the middle. TRAV- and TRBV-specific primers were used for first-strand cDNA, which covered alpha and beta chains. The PCR that amplified TCRs ran for around 22 cycles, relying on a constant-region primer and a V-primer adapter. Each CDR3 protein is one row after TCRdb ran MiXCR on the reads. Seen here are more than 85,000 distinct CDR3 sequences, 9.4% observed once, and the top ten hold approximately 0.98%.

This sample comprised PBMCs, obtained before treatment. The source of this sequence is a male donor with prostate cancer. The chain employs TRBV4-3 and TRBJ2-3; D gene ambiguous. CDR3 sequence: CASSQDEASTDTQYF. Written as DNA, the CDR3 is TGCGCCAGCAGCCAAGATGAGGCCAGCACAGATACGCAGTATTTT.